This TCR beta chain was captured by sequencing in a study of identifying expanded T cells in peripheral blood. General observations from the study: Differentially abundant clones: roughly 1.2 between replicates, 16.4 at two to three weeks, 19 to 20 at four.

Here immunoSEQ multiplex PCR was the method, and the copy in TCRdb shows in-frame clones only, minus some. Of under 150,000 clones listed, approximately 86% were seen once; the top ten hold about 8%. Collection occurred without any documented infections or immune events in donors. This CDR3 spans 15 amino acids. The V end lost 2 bases, the J end lost 5 bases, and 13 bases lay between the germline ends. Germline lookup yields CDR1 SSHAT and CDR2 FNYEAQ (reference sequence). As for this clone: Antigen unknown.

The sequencing sample was made of blood. This clonotype originated in a person aged 18 to 75 in good health. The genes are TRBV7-7 and TRBJ2-1; possible D gene TRBD2, 6 bases. Here the CDR3 DNA reads TGTGCCAGCAGCTTAAACGCGGGGCCTAACAATGAGCAGTTCTTC. Protein sequence: CASSLNAGPNNEQFF.